This T cell receptor beta chain comes out of a study of T cells in Graves' hyperthyroidism and ophthalmopathy. RNA transcripts were the template for amplifying TCR beta CDR3 regions. HTBI primers drove first-round RT-PCR of the TCR CDR3. In TCRdb, the multiplex PCR reads were re-called with MiXCR into one record per CDR3 protein. The sample shows roughly 280,000 distinct CDR3 sequences, about a sixth of them seen only once. For the diagnoses, clinical symptoms, serum thyroxine and TRAb, thyroid ultrasound and orbital computed tomography were used. The CDR3 is made up of 13 amino acids. Germline lookup yields CDR1 MNHEY and CDR2 SVGAGI. V lost 2 bases to trimming and J lost 7 bases, with 11 bases between them.

Sample: blood. This chain joins TRBV6-5 and TRBJ2-5; D uncertain. This clonotype originated in a woman aged 55-69 years with Graves' ophthalmopathy. The DNA of the CDR3 is TGTGCCAGCAGTTACGACCCTTCGGGGACCCAGTACTTC. Its protein product is CASSYDPSGTQYF.